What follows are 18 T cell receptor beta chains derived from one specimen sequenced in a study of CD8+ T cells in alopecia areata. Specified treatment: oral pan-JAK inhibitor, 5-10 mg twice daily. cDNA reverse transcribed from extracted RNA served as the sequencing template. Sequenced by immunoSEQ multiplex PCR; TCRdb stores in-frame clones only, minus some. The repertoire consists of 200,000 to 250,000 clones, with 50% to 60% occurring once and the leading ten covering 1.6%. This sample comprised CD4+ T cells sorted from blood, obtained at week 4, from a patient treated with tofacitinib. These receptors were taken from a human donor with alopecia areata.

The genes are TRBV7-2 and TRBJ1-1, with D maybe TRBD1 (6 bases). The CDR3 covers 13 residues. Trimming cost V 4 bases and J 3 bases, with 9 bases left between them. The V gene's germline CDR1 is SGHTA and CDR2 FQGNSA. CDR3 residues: CASSSTGYTEAFF. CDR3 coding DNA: TGTGCCAGCAGCTCCACAGGGTACACTGAAGCTTTCTTT.

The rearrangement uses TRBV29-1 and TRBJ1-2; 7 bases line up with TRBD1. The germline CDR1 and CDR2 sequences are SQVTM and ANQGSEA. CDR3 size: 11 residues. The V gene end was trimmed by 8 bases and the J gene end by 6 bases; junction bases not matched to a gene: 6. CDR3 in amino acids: CSTPGGNGYTF. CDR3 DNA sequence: TGCAGCACCCCAGGGGGTAATGGCTACACCTTC. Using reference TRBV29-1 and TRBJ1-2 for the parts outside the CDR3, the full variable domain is SAVISQKPSRDICQRGTSLTIQCQVDSQVTMMFWYRQQPGQSLTLIATANQGSEATYESGFVIDKFPISRPNLTFSTLTVSNMSPEDSSIYLCSTPGGNGYTFGSGTRLTVV.

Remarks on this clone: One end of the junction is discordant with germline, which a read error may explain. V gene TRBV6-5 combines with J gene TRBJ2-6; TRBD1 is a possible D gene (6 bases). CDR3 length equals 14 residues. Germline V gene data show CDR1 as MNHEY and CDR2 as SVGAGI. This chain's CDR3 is CASSYNPGQSHLTF. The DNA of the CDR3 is TGTGCCAGCAGTTATAATCCGGGACAAAGTCACCTGACTTTT.

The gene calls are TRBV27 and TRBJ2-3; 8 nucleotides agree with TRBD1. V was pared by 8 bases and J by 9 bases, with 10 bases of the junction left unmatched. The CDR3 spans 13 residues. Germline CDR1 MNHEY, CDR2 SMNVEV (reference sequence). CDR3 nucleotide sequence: TGTGCCAGCTGCTTGACCAGGGGGCAGACGCAGTATTTT. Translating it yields CASCLTRGQTQYF.

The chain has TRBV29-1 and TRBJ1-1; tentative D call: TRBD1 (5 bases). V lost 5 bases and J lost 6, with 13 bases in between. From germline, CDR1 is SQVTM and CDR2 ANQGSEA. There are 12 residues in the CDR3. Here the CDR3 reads CSVYEGPSEAFF. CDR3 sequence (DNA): TGCAGCGTTTACGAGGGGCCATCTGAAGCTTTCTTT.

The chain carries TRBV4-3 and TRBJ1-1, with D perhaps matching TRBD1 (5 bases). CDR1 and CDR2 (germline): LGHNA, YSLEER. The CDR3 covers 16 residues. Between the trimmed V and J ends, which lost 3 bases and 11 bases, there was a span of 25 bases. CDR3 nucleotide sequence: TGCGCCAGCAGCCAGGGGACGGGCCCTGCAATCCTAAGCGCTTTCTTT. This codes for CASSQGTGPAILSAFF.

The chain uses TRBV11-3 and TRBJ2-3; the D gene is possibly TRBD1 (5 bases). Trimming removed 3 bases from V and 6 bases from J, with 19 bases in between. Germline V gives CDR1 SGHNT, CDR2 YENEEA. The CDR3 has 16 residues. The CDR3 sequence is CASSFRAGPIGDTQYF. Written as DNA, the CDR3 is TGTGCCAGCAGCTTTCGGGCAGGGCCAATCGGGGATACGCAGTATTTT.

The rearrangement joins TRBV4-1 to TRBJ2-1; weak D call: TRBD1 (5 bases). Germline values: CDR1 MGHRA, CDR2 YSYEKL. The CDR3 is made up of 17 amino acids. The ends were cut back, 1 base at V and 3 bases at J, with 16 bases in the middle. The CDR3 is CASSQGFAGSYYNEQFF. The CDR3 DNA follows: TGCGCCAGCAGCCAAGGCTTCGCAGGGTCTTACTACAATGAGCAGTTCTTC.

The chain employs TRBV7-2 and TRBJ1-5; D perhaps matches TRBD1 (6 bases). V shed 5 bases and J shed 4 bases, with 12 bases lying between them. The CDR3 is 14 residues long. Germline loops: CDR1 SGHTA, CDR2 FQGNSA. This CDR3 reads CASSPRDRNQPQHF. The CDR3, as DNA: TGTGCCAGCAGCCCGAGAGACAGGAATCAGCCCCAGCATTTT.

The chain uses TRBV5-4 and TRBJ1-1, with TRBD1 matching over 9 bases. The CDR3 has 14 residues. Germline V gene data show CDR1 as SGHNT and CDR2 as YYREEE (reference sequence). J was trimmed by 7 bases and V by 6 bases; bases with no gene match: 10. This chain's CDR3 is CASKTGQGEGEAFF. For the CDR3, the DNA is TGTGCCAGCAAAACGGGACAGGGAGAAGGTGAAGCTTTCTTT. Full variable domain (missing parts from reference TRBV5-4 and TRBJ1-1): ETGVTQSPTHLIKTRGQQVTLRCSSQSGHNTVSWYQQALGQGPQFIFQYYREEENGRGNFPPRFSGLQFPNYSSELNVNALELDDSALYLCASKTGQGEGEAFFGQGTRLTVV.

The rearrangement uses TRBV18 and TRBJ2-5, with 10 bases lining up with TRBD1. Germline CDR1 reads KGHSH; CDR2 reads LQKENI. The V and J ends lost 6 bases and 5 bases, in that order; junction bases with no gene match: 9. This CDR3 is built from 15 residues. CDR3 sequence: CASSPRQGAEETQYF. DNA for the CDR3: TGTGCCAGCTCCCCAAGACAGGGGGCGGAGGAGACCCAGTACTTC. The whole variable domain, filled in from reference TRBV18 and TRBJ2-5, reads NAGVMQNPRHLVRRRGQEARLRCSPMKGHSHVYWYRQLPEEGLKFMVYLQKENIIDESGMPKERFSAEFPKEGPSILRIQQVVRGDSAAYFCASSPRQGAEETQYFGPGTRLLVL.

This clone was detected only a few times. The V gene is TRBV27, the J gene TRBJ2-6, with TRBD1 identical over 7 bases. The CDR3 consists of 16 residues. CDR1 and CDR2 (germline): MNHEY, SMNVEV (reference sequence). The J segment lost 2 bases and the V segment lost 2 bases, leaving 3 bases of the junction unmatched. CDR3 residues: CASSLIGGAGANVLTF. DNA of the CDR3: TGTGCCAGCAGTTTAATAGGGGGCGCTGGGGCCAACGTCCTGACTTTC. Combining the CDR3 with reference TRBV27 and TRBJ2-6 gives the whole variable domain EAQVTQNPRYLITVTGKKLTVTCSQNMNHEYMSWYRQDPGLGLRQIYYSMNVEVTDKGDVPEGYKVSRKEKRNFPLILESPSPNQTSLYFCASSLIGGAGANVLTFGAGSRLTVL.

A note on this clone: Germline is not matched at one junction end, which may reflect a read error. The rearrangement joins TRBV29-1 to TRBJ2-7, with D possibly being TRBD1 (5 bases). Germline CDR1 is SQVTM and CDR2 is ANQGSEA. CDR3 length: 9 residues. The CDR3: CSLLGHTTF. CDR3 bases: TGCAGCCTCCTAGGACACACAACCTTC.

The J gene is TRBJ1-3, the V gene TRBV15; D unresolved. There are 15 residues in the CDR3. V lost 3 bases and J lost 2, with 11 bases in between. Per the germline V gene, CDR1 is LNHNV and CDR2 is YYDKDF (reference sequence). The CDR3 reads CATSSGEEAGNTIYF. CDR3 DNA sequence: TGTGCCACCAGCAGCGGAGAAGAGGCTGGAAACACCATATATTTT.

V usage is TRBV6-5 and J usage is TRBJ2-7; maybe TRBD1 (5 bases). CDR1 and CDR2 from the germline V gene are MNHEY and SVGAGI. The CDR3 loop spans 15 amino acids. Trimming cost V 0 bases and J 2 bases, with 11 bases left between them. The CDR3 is CASSYSQGGAYEQYF. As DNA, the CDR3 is TGTGCCAGCAGTTACTCTCAGGGTGGCGCCTACGAGCAGTACTTC.

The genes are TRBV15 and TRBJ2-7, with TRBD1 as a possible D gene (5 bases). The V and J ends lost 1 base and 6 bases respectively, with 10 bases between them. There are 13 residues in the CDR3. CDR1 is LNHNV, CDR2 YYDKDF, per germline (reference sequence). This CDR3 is CATSRAAGIEQYF. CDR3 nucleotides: TGTGCCACCAGCAGAGCGGCAGGGATCGAGCAGTACTTC.

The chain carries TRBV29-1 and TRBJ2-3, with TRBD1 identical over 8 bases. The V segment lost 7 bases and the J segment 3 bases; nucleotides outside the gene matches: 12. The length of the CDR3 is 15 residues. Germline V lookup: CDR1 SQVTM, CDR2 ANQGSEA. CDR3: CSGTGRGLGTDTQYF. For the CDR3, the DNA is TGCAGCGGGACAGGGAGAGGCTTGGGGACAGATACGCAGTATTTT.

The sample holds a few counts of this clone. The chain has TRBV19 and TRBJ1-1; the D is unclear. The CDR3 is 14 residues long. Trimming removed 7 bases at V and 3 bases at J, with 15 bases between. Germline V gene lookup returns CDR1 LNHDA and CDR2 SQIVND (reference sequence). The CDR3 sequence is CASTDPGFHTEAFF. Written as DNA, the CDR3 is TGTGCCAGTACCGATCCGGGATTTCACACTGAAGCTTTCTTT.